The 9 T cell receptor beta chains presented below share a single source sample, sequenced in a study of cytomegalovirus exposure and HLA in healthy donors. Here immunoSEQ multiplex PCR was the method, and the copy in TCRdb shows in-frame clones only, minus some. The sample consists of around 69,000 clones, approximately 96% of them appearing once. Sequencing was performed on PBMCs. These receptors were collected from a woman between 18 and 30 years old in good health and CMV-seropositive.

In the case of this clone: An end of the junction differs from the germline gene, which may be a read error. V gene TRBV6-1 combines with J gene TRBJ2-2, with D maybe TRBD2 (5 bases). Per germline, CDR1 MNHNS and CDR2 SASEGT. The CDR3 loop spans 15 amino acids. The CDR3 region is CVSNPEVANSGELFF. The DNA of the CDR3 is TGTGTCAGCAACCCGGAGGTGGCAAATTCCGGGGAGCTGTTTTTT.

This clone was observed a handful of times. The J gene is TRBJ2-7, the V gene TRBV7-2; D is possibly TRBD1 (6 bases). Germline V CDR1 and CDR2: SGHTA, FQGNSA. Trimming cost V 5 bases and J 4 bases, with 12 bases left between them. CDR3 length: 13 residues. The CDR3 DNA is TGTGCCAGCAGCCAGCAGGGGATGTACGAGCAGTACTTC. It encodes CASSQQGMYEQYF.

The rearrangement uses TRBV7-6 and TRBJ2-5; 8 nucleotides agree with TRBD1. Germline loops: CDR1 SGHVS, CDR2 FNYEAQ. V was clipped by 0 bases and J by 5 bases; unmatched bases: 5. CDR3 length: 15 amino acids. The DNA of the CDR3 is TGTGCCAGCAGCTTAGCACGGACAGGGAAGGAGACCCAGTACTTC. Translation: CASSLARTGKETQYF.

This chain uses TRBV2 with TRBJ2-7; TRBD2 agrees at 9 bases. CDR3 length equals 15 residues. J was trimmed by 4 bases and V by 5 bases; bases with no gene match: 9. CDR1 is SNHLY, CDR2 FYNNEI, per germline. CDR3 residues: CASSPPFSGSYEQYF. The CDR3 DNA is TGTGCCAGCAGTCCCCCATTTAGCGGGAGTTACGAGCAGTACTTC.

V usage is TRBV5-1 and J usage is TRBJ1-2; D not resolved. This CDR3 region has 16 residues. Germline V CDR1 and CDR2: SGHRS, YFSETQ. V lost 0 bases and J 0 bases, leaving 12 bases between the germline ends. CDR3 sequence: CASSLEYQITNYGYTF. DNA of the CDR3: TGCGCCAGCAGCTTGGAATACCAGATAACTAACTATGGCTACACCTTC.

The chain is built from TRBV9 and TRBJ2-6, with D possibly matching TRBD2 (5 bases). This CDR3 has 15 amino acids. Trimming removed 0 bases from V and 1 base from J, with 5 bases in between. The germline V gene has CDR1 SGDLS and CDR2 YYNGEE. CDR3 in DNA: TGTGCCAGCAGCGTAGCGGGATCTGGGGCCAACGTCCTGACTTTC. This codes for CASSVAGSGANVLTF.

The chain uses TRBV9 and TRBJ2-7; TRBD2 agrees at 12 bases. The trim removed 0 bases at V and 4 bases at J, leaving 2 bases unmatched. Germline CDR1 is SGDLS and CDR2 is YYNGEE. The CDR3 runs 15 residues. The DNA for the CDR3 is TGTGCCAGCAGCGTAGGGACTAGCGGGACGTACGAGCAGTACTTC. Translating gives CASSVGTSGTYEQYF.

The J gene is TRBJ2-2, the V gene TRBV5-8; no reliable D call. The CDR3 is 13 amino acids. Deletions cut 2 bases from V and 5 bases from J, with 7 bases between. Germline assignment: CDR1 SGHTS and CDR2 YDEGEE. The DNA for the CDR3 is TGTGCCAGCAGCTTCAGCGATACCGGGGAGCTGTTTTTT. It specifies CASSFSDTGELFF.

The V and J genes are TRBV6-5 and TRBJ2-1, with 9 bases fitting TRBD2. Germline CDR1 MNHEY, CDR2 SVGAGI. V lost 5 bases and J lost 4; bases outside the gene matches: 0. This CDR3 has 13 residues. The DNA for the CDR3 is TGTGCCAGCAGTACTAGCGGGTACAATGAGCAGTTCTTC. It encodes CASSTSGYNEQFF.